A single sample is the source of the 6 T cell receptor beta chains below, sequenced in a study of T cells in Graves' hyperthyroidism and ophthalmopathy. Regions amplified from RNA transcripts were the TCR beta CDR3 regions. In the first-round RT-PCR of the TCR CDR3, the HTBI primer set was used. MiXCR, run by TCRdb on the multiplex PCR reads, gives a single entry per CDR3 protein. The sample consists of 650,000 to 750,000 distinct CDR3 sequences, 13% to 15% of them appearing once. The sample consisted of blood. The receptors come from a woman aged 18-29 years with Graves' hyperthyroidism.

This clonotype was detected many times. The chain employs TRBV7-8 and TRBJ2-3; TRBD1 matches 8 bases. The ends lost 5 bases at V and 7 bases at J; junction bases unmatched: 17. This CDR3 has 17 residues. Per the germline V gene, CDR1 is SGHVS and CDR2 is FQNEAQ. This CDR3 is CASSLYRLPGQEYTQYF. CDR3 DNA: TGTGCCAGCAGCCTGTACAGACTCCCGGGACAGGAATATACGCAGTATTTT.

This clonotype came up many times. The genes are TRBV29-1 and TRBJ2-5, with D perhaps TRBD2 (5 bases). The CDR3 sequence is 12 residues long. The V gene lost 7 bases and the J gene lost 4 bases, with 13 bases spanning the gap. Germline values: CDR1 SQVTM, CDR2 ANQGSEA. The CDR3 sequence: CSAQDRGETQYF. CDR3 nucleotide sequence: TGCAGCGCCCAAGACCGGGGAGAGACCCAGTACTTC.

The chain combines TRBV4-2 with TRBJ2-7; D might be TRBD1 or TRBD2, each matching 5 bases. This CDR3 region has 14 residues. V lost 4 bases, J lost 3 bases, and 13 bases lay in between. CDR1 and CDR2 (germline): LGHNA, YNFKEQ. CDR3 in DNA: TGTGCCAGCAGCCGGGACCCCTCCCGCTACGAGCAGTACTTC. Amino acids: CASSRDPSRYEQYF.

This clonotype was recorded at least ten times. This sequence joins TRBV11-2 and TRBJ2-3; D remains unclear. With 0 bases removed from V and 11 bases from J, the gap between germline ends came to 12 bases. CDR3 length: 13 residues. The V gene's germline CDR1 is SGHAT and CDR2 FQNNGV. CDR3: CASSLESSGGQYF. The CDR3 DNA sequence: TGTGCCAGCAGCTTAGAATCTAGTGGTGGGCAGTATTTT. Complete variable domain (other parts from reference TRBV11-2 and TRBJ2-3): EAGVAQSPRYKIIEKRQSVAFWCNPISGHATLYWYQQILGQGPKLLIQFQNNGVVDDSQLPKDRFSAERLKGVDSTLKIQPAKLEDSAVYLCASSLESSGGQYFGPGTRLTVL.

This clonotype was found many times. The J gene is TRBJ2-1, the V gene TRBV11-2; D is undetermined. Germline V gene sequence: CDR1 SGHAT, CDR2 FQNNGV. The V end was cut by 2 bases, the J end by 10 bases, with 6 bases between. CDR3 length equals 11 residues. CDR3 bases: TGTGCCAGCAGCTTACAACAAGAGCAGTTCTTC. Translated, it gives CASSLQQEQFF.

This clonotype was counted ten times or more. The chain links TRBV2 to TRBJ1-5, with unresolved D. V gave up 2 bases and J gave up 4 bases, with 9 bases separating them. This CDR3 has 14 residues. Looked up from germline, CDR1 is SNHLY and CDR2 is FYNNEI. The DNA of the CDR3 is TGTGCCAGCAGTGAACGGGGAAATAATCAGCCCCAGCATTTT. Protein sequence: CASSERGNNQPQHF.